The rows below give T cell receptor beta chains drawn from one sample of a study of OX40 agonist ivuxolimab in advanced cancers. Repertoires were generated with immunoSEQ multiplex PCR, while TCRdb's copy carries only in-frame clones and drops some. This sample carries 65,000 to 95,000 clones, approximately 89% of them seen once, and the ten largest clones take around 0.18%. The sample here was CD4+ or CD8+ T cells sorted from blood, taken in a trial of the OX40 agonist ivuxolimab. The source is an adult with an advanced solid tumor such as melanoma, head and neck, liver or kidney cancer. Each CDR3 is given without its conserved first and last residue. D genes are given only for firm matches.

CDR3	V	D
ASVTGGVGNEQF	TRBV28	TRBD1
AISDTMNTEAF	TRBV10-3	.
ASSWEGKDQPQH	TRBV5-1	.
ASSPRDRGTDTQY	TRBV18	TRBD1
ATSREAGGLSEQY	TRBV15	TRBD2
ASSFQSTEAF	TRBV5-6	.
ASSVEAQGTQY	TRBV9	.
ASSERTGYYGYT	TRBV25-1	TRBD1
SVAGRVHNEQF	TRBV29-1	TRBD2
AWSHAGGSGEQY	TRBV30	TRBD2
ASSTGGVANEKLF	TRBV19	.
ASSVKAGGYNEQF	TRBV9	TRBD2
ASIPGLLTNYGYT	TRBV5-8	.
ASSSGSPTGELF	TRBV9	TRBD2
ASRRQGEELF	TRBV2	TRBD1
ASSLGRPQGEQF	TRBV19	.
ASRKAGEGETQY	TRBV5-1	TRBD2
ASSQSFGNYGYT	TRBV16	.
ASSPPITNQPQH	TRBV19	.
ASSLAGQRDEKLF	TRBV5-6	.
ASSLETADPWETQY	TRBV5-1	.
AISGTDRVDEQY	TRBV10-3	TRBD1
ASSGTGTDFEKLF	TRBV5-1	.
ASSFVGWSEQY	TRBV27	.
ASSLAFRQGINGYT	TRBV5-1	.
ASSLGQIYEQY	TRBV11-2	.
ASSLGLVSGNTIY	TRBV11-2	.
ASSERRTTIY	TRBV2	.
ASSYSFGDEQY	TRBV6-5	.
ASSRKVGYGYT	TRBV14	.
ASSLDRGGKNTEAF	TRBV5-1	TRBD1
ASGLIYGYT	TRBV19	.
ASSALGGRGPGQF	TRBV5-8	.
ASSLQSYEQY	TRBV7-9	.
ASSSGLTNTGELF	TRBV5-4	.
ASSSDNYGYT	TRBV5-6	.
ASSLGGRSGEQY	TRBV5-1	TRBD2
ASSSGDRAYEQY	TRBV13	TRBD1
ASSDGGINEKLF	TRBV6-5	.
ASTRTVNSPLH	TRBV19	.
AWTATGGWTEAF	TRBV30	.
ASSEGGFTGELF	TRBV7-2	.
ASSSKLGEGRSREF	TRBV5-1	TRBD2
ASSLPLSSGGRNNEQF	TRBV7-9	TRBD2
ASSLLSTRGTGQPQH	TRBV19	.
ASSQEFGTSTSYEQY	TRBV14	TRBD2
ASSELYEQY	TRBV6-5	.
ASSLGGGFRQPQH	TRBV5-6	.